This T cell receptor beta chain was obtained from a study of T cells after yellow fever vaccination. CDR1 LGHNA and CDR2 YNFKEQ come from the germline V gene. Trimming cost V 4 bases and J 2 bases; bases outside gene matches: 7. The CDR3 has 16 amino acids. This clonotype was observed at least ten times. TCRdb re-analysed the 5' RACE reads in MiXCR, keeping a single row per CDR3 protein. Here the sample spans 250,000 or so distinct CDR3 sequences, 3.6% being singletons. The rearrangement joins TRBV4-2 to TRBJ1-3; 8 nucleotides match TRBD1. Sample: PBMCs, taken 15 days after the yellow fever booster vaccination. This receptor was taken from a man younger than 35 who received the YFV17D yellow fever vaccine. In DNA form, the CDR3 reads TGTGCCAGCAGCCTATCAACAGGGGGAGCTGGAAACACCATATATTTT. It yields the protein CASSLSTGGAGNTIYF.